The TCR beta chain under discussion was sequenced for a study of cytomegalovirus exposure and HLA in healthy donors. As for the study in general: Early release data held 80 million to 100 million unique TCRs from HLA-typed donors.

PCR involved 60 Vbeta and 13 Jbeta primers. Measured with immunoSEQ multiplex PCR; TCRdb has only the in-frame clones, and not every one. Among 140,000 to 150,000 clones listed, 78% were seen once. With regard to this clone: The antigen is unknown.

CDR1 is SNHLY and CDR2 is FYNNEI in the germline V gene. CDR3 length: 12 amino acids. The trim removed 6 bases at V and 7 bases at J, leaving 5 bases unmatched. Points from the study as a whole: Per a prior analysis, the majority of TCR beta V segments were productive roughly 90% or roughly 30% of the time. Rarity held for most TCR sequences, but there were some public TCRs that occurred in many donors.

The sequence was obtained from a woman younger than 30 in good health and CMV-seropositive. The V and J genes are TRBV2 and TRBJ1-1, with 7 bases fitting TRBD1. The source material was PBMCs. This CDR3 reads CASRTTGIEAFF. CDR3 DNA sequence: TGTGCCAGCAGAACGACAGGGATTGAAGCTTTCTTT. Full variable domain (remainder filled in from reference TRBV2 and TRBJ1-1): EPEVTQTPSHQVTQMGQEVILRCVPISNHLYFYWYRQILGQKVEFLVSFYNNEISEKSEIFDDQFSVERPDGSNFTLKIRSTKLEDSAMYFCASRTTGIEAFFGQGTRLTVV.